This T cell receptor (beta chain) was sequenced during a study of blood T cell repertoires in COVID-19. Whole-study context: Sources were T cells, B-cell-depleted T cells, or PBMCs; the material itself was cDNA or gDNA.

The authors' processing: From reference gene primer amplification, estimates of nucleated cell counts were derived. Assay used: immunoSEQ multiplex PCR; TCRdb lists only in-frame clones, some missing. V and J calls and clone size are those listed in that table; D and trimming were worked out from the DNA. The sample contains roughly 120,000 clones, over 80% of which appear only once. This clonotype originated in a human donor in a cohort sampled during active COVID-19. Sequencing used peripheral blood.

CDR3 bases: TGTGCCAGCAGTCATACGAGACAGGGTATGTCTGAAGCTTTCTTT. Translated: CASSHTRQGMSEAFF. The rearrangement uses TRBV27 and TRBJ1-1; 7 positions match TRBD1. The CDR3 extends over 15 amino acids. Germline V gene data show CDR1 as MNHEY and CDR2 as SMNVEV (reference sequence). Trimming took 5 bases from V and 6 from J; bases not matched to a gene: 12.